This T cell receptor (beta chain) appears in the sequencing data of a study of blood T cells in healthy people across ages (dated by TCRdb to between 2015 and 2016). Study-wide context: In model experiments, template switching captured about one uniquely barcoded TCR beta cDNA molecule for every two T cells. The donors were split into four age groups: young (average around 15 years), middle-aged (39), aged (roughly 65) and long-lived (roughly 77). To avoid experimental bias, donors of different ages were spread randomly across the sequencing lanes. For two donors (one aged 18 to 30 and one aged 80 or older), the study analyzed two additional independent replicas of 1 million unique cDNA reads from the same blood draw. To track age-related changes in TCR beta repertoire diversity, the study relied on deep sequencing normalized with unique cDNA molecular identifiers.

Receptors were amplified or captured by 5' RACE. A second PCR of about 6 to 11 cycles was run with a J-beta primer mix and a sample-barcoded 5' primer. A unique molecular identifier was introduced onto each TCR beta cDNA molecule by a template-switch 5' adaptor carrying 12 random nucleotides. Each sample yielded at least 3 million CDR3-containing paired-end reads. The Mint cDNA synthesis kit, primed by a TRBC-specific oligonucleotide, was used to synthesize first-strand cDNA from all RNA. After uracil-DNA glycosylase treatment, a first 18-cycle PCR used universal primers M1SS and BC2_uni_R on all cDNA. The original methods were these. For normalization, 1 million high-quality reads were randomly selected from each sample, with every read carrying a distinct molecular identifier. Reads with shared molecular identifiers were discarded instead of being binned into consensus sequences. MiTCR, run with a Q25 quality threshold and the strictest error-elimination algorithm, handled CDR3 identification, clonotype clustering and error correction. A nonparametric unseen species model with Euler transformation was used to estimate lower-bound total TCR beta diversity. In TCRdb, the public reads were trimmed at Q25 with fastp and aligned with MiXCR, with productive beta chains retained. Each entry is one CDR3 protein sequence, shown with its most common DNA and genes. The V and J calls and clone size come from TCRdb's table, not from the authors' own analysis. A total of around 2 million distinct CDR3 sequences appear in this sample, about 39% of them only once. The ten biggest clones cover under 25% of the sample.

A remark on this clonotype: The target of this receptor is not known. Base qualities are not at hand, and no much larger clone is one base apart.

Overall results and qualifications from the work: Observed TCR beta diversity per million T cells fell roughly linearly with age, and a significant reduction was already apparent by age around 39. The percentage of naive T cells measured by flow cytometry correlated strongly with observed TCR beta diversity. Estimates of total diversity based on one million sequenced T cells were considered lower bounds and underestimates. Donor CMV infection status was unknown, potentially confounding age-related changes in expanded clonotypes. Compared with the aged group, more naive CD4+ T cells, fewer expanded clones and increased TCR diversity were shown by the long-lived group, suggesting age selection. Bulk unsorted PBMC profiling prevented conclusive comparison of naive and antigen-experienced compartments.

The roughly 37 donors, aged about 6 to 95 years, were systemically healthy Caucasian individuals from Russia. Each donor gave ten milliliters of peripheral blood, drawn into EDTA-treated Vacutainer tubes. Ficoll-Paque density-gradient centrifugation was used to isolate PBMCs, with at least 6.5 million per sample. Total RNA was extracted from PBMCs with Trizol reagent, with at least 5.5 micrograms obtained per sample. Naive CD45RAhigh/CD27high T cell percentages were measured by flow cytometry on a PBMC aliquot from every donor. The CDR3, from cysteine to phenylalanine, totals 16 residues. This entry keeps only the CDR3 DNA: 48 bases, framed from base 1. The germline V gene encodes CDR1 MDHEN and CDR2 SYDVKM. V drops 5 bases and J drops 4 bases, leaving 15 bases in between.

The sequence is built from TRBV28 and TRBJ2-6, with an unclear D gene assignment. This sequence was found in a human donor in good health. Material for sequencing was blood. The CDR3 region: CASSPQKARGANVLTF. The DNA is TGTGCCAGCAGTCCCCAAAAGGCAAGGGGGGCCAACGTCCTGACTTTC.